At least ten counts were recorded for the clone carrying this TCR beta chain. The data derive from a study of T cells after yellow fever vaccination. Each CDR3 protein is one row after TCRdb ran MiXCR on the 5' RACE reads. The repertoire holds a few hundred thousand distinct CDR3 sequences, with 4.1% as singletons. This CDR3 is built from 14 residues. V shed 4 bases, J shed 2 bases, and the junction held 0 bases outside the gene matches. Germline values: CDR1 SNHLY, CDR2 FYNNEI. This sequence was found in a man between 18 and 35 years old who received the YFV17D yellow fever vaccine. V and J are TRBV2 and TRBJ1-5; TRBD1 matches 9 bases. The material was PBMCs, obtained 5 days after the yellow fever booster vaccination. The CDR3 region has the DNA TGTGCCAGCAGTGGGACAGGGGGCAATCAGCCCCAGCATTTT. Residues: CASSGTGGNQPQHF.